The 8 T cell receptor beta chains below come from one sample, sequenced in a study of cytomegalovirus exposure and HLA in healthy donors listed by TCRdb under 2017. Libraries came from the immunoSEQ multiplex PCR assay. The multiplex PCR relied on a mix of 60 forward primers for TCR Vbeta segments and 13 reverse primers for TCR Jbeta segments. TCRdb stores this immuneACCESS table with in-frame sequences only. Part of the clones is absent; in the studies checked, under half of the shortfall reflects unresolved V genes, and no reason is known for the rest. The sample profile shows roughly 200,000 clones; around 80% of them were found once. The ten largest clones represent about 4.6% of the sample. Sequencing input: PBMCs. The receptors were sampled from a woman in her twenties or thirties in good health and CMV-seropositive.

V gene TRBV6-5 combines with J gene TRBJ2-3, with TRBD2 matching over 7 bases. The CDR3 extends over 13 amino acids. Trimming cost V 2 bases and J 4 bases; bases outside gene matches: 0. Germline CDR1 reads MNHEY; CDR2 reads SVGAGI. As DNA, the CDR3 is TGTGCCAGCAGTTACGCGGGAGCAGATACGCAGTATTTT. This gives the protein CASSYAGADTQYF.

A remark on this clone: One end of the junction varies from germline; a read error may be responsible. This chain connects TRBV28 to TRBJ2-7; TRBD1 agrees at 12 bases. The germline gives CDR1 MDHEN, CDR2 SYDVKM. The CDR3 loop spans 15 amino acids. CDR3 residues: CASSSTGTGGYGQYF. The CDR3 nucleotides are TGTGCCAGCAGTTCAACCGGGACAGGGGGCTACGGGCAGTACTTC.

The chain combines TRBV28 with TRBJ1-5, with 10 bases fitting TRBD1. In germline, CDR1 is MDHEN, CDR2 SYDVKM. V lost 8 bases and J lost 5; bases outside the gene matches: 9. The CDR3 spans 15 residues. CDR3 DNA sequence: TGTGCCAGCGGTACACCGGGACAGGGGTATCAGCCCCAGCATTTT. This encodes CASGTPGQGYQPQHF.

The chain couples TRBV7-2 to TRBJ1-2; 7 positions agree with TRBD1. Per the germline V gene, CDR1 is SGHTA and CDR2 is FQGNSA. This CDR3 is 14 amino acids long. J was trimmed by 3 bases and V by 5 bases; bases with no gene match: 6. CDR3 residues: CASSIPGQYYGYTF. CDR3 coding DNA: TGTGCCAGCAGCATACCGGGACAGTACTATGGCTACACCTTC.

The chain is built from TRBV4-3 and TRBJ1-6; weak D call: TRBD1 (5 bases). The CDR3 length is 15 residues. Germline V gene sequence: CDR1 LGHNA, CDR2 YSLEER. Between the trimmed V and J ends, which lost 0 bases and 10 bases, there was a span of 13 bases. DNA of the CDR3: TGCGCCAGCAGCCAAGACGGGGGATTCGGATCACCCCTCCACTTT. This codes for CASSQDGGFGSPLHF.

This clone was counted once. V and J are TRBV7-2 and TRBJ1-2, with TRBD1 matching over 7 bases. The CDR3 spans 16 residues. CDR1 is SGHTA and CDR2 is FQGNSA in the germline V gene. V shed 0 bases, J shed 4 bases, and the junction held 8 bases outside the gene matches. CDR3 region: CASSLALGAGGYGYTF. The CDR3 bases are TGTGCCAGCAGCTTAGCGCTGGGGGCAGGGGGCTATGGCTACACCTTC.

This clone was recorded a few times. The CDR3 DNA reads as TGTGCCAGCAGCTTACCGGACAGGGGCAACTATGGCTACACCTTC. Its translation: CASSLPDRGNYGYTF. V and J are TRBV7-8 and TRBJ1-2, with 9 bases lining up with TRBD1. V gave up 2 bases and J gave up 2 bases; unmatched junction bases: 3. Germline V gene lookup returns CDR1 SGHVS and CDR2 FQNEAQ. The CDR3 has 15 residues.

The CDR3 region has the DNA TGCAGCGTTGACGCCGGCGGGAGCTCCTACAATGAGCAGTTCTTC. Translating gives CSVDAGGSSYNEQFF. The chain carries TRBV29-1 and TRBJ2-1; 7 nucleotides match TRBD2. Germline CDR1 reads SQVTM; CDR2 reads ANQGSEA. V was clipped by 3 bases and J by 0 bases; unmatched bases: 5. The CDR3 loop spans 15 amino acids.